This passage covers 4 T cell receptor beta chains from one sample sequenced in a study of blood T cell repertoires in COVID-19. Data came from immunoSEQ multiplex PCR; TCRdb stores just in-frame clones and leaves some out. In the table there are some 70,000 clones, 75% to 95% of which are singletons. The sequenced sample was peripheral blood. The origin of the receptors is a human donor with active COVID-19. The donor label of this sample is uncertain.

V and J are TRBV15 and TRBJ2-5, with D unresolved. Germline assignment: CDR1 LNHNV and CDR2 YYDKDF (reference sequence). Trimming cost V 3 bases and J 3 bases, with 11 bases left between them. The CDR3 covers 14 residues. The DNA for the CDR3 is TGTGCCACCAGCAGGAGCTTAACTGAAGAGACCCAGTACTTC. The encoded protein is CATSRSLTEETQYF.

The rearrangement joins TRBV28 to TRBJ2-3, with D maybe TRBD1 (6 bases). V was clipped by 6 bases and J by 0 bases, with 10 bases between them. The germline gives CDR1 MDHEN, CDR2 SYDVKM. There are 14 residues in the CDR3. CDR3: CASRSQGSTDTQYF. In DNA form, the CDR3 reads TGTGCCAGCAGATCGCAGGGGAGCACAGATACGCAGTATTTT.

This chain connects TRBV5-1 to TRBJ2-5; 10 bases map to TRBD2. The CDR3 totals 16 residues. Germline values: CDR1 SGHRS, CDR2 YFSETQ. V shed 0 bases and J 2 bases; nucleotides not matched to a gene: 4. The CDR3: CASSLGLAGRQETQYF. The CDR3 region has the DNA TGCGCCAGCAGCTTGGGACTAGCGGGCAGACAAGAGACCCAGTACTTC.

Worth noting for this clone: Other DNA sequences in the same sample also yield this CDR3. The V and J genes are TRBV2 and TRBJ2-7; D is perhaps TRBD1 (5 bases). V gave up 4 bases and J gave up 2 bases, with 15 bases separating them. Germline CDR1 and CDR2: SNHLY and FYNNEI. There are 15 residues in the CDR3. DNA for the CDR3: TGTGCCAGCAGTGGTGGGGCAGAAGGGACCTACGAGCAGTACTTC. This sequence encodes CASSGGAEGTYEQYF.